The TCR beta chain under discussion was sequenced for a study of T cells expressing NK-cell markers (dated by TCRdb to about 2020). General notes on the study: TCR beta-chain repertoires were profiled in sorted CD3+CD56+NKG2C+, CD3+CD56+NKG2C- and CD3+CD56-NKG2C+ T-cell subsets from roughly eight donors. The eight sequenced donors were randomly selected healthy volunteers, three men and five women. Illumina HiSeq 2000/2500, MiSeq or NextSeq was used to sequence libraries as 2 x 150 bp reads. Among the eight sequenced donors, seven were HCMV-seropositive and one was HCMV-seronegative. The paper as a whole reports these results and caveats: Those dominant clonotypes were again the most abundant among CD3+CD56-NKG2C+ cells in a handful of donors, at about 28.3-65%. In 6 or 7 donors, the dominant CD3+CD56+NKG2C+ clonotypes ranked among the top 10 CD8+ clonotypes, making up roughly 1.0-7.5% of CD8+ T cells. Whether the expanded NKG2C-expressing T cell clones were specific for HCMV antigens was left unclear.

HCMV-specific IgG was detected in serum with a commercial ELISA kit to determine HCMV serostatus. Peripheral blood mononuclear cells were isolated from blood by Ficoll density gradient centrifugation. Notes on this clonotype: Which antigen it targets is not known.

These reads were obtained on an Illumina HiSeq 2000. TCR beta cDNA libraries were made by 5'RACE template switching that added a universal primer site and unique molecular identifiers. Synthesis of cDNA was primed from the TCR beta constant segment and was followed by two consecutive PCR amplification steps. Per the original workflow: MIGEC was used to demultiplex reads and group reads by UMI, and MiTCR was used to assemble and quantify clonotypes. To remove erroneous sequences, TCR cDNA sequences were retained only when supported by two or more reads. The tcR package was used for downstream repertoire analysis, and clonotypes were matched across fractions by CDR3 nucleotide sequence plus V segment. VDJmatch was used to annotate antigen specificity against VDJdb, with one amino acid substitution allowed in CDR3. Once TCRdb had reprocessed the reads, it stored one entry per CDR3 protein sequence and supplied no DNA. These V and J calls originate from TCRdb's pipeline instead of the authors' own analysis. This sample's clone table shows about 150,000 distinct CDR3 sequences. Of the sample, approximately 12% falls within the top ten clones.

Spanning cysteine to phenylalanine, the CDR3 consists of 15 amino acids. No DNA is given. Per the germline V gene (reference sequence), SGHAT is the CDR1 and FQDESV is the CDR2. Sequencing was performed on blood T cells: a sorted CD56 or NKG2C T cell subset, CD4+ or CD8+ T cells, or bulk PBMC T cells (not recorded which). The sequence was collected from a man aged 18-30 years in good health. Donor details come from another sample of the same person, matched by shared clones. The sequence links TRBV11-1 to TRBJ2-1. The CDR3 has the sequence CASSLSASPHNEQFF.